The sequence of this TCR beta chain was determined in a study of blood T cell repertoires in COVID-19. The table came from immunoSEQ multiplex PCR; TCRdb's copy has only in-frame clones and leaves some out. The table records hundreds of thousands of clones, more than 80% of them present only once. This CDR3 has 14 residues. From germline, CDR1 is SGHAT and CDR2 FQNNGV. V dropped 6 bases and J dropped 2; count of bases not matched to a gene: 7. V and J are TRBV11-2 and TRBJ2-7; 7 bases line up with TRBD2. This clonotype was obtained from a man aged 25-45 years who had recovered from COVID-19. Specimen: PBMCs or T cells enriched from blood (not recorded which). CDR3: CASRPGLEPYEQYF. CDR3 nucleotides: TGTGCCAGCAGGCCTGGACTAGAGCCCTACGAGCAGTACTTC. Together with reference TRBV11-2 and TRBJ2-7, the CDR3 gives the full variable domain: EAGVAQSPRYKIIEKRQSVAFWCNPISGHATLYWYQQILGQGPKLLIQFQNNGVVDDSQLPKDRFSAERLKGVDSTLKIQPAKLEDSAVYLCASRPGLEPYEQYFGPGTRLTVT.